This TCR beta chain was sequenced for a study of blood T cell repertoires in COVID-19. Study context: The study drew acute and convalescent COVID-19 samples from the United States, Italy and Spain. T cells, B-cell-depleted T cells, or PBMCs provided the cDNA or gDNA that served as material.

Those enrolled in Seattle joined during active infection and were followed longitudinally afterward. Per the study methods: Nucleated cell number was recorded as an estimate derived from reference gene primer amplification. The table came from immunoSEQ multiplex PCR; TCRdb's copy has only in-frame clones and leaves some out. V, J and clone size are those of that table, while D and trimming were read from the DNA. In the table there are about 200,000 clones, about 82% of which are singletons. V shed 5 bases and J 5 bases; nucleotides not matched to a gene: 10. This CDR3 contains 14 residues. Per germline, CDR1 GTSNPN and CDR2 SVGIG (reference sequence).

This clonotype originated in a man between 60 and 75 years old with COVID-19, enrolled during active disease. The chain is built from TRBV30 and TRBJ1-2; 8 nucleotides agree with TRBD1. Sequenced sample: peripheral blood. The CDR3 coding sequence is TGTGCCTGGGTACGGACAGGGACGGAGTATGGCTACACCTTC. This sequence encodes CAWVRTGTEYGYTF. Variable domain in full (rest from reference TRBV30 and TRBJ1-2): SQTIHQWPATLVQPVGSPLSLECTVEGTSNPNLYWYRQAAGRGLQLLFYSVGIGQISSEVPQNLSASRPQDRQFILSSKKLLLSDSGFYLCAWVRTGTEYGYTFGSGTRLTVV.